These T cell receptor beta chains were read from a single sample in a study of CXCR3-negative and CXCR3-positive naive CD8 T cells. TCRdb reanalyzed the 5' RACE reads, giving one entry per CDR3 protein sequence and no DNA. Its clone listing holds some 120,000 distinct CDR3 sequences. Sequencing used naive CXCR3+ CD8+ T cells from blood. Receptors originate from a human donor in good health. Some clones in this sample may be carry-over from other donors' samples. Both conserved end residues are part of each CDR3.

TRBV7-9,TRBJ2-4,18,CASSPITGLRDSKNIQYF
TRBV6-1,TRBJ2-1,12,CASSERYNEQFF
TRBV27,TRBJ2-3,18,CASRRRGAGNILTDTQYF
TRBV2,TRBJ2-5,16,CASSDRLPRYQETQYF
TRBV14,TRBJ2-1,14,CASSQESRSFEQFF
TRBV4-1,TRBJ2-6,18,CASSVQGAFSSGANVLTF
TRBV28,TRBJ1-1,13,CASSFDGNTEAFF
TRBV5-1,TRBJ2-1,16,CASSIWTSGANNEQFF
TRBV12-3/TRBV12-4,TRBJ1-5,13,CASSLVAHRPQHF
TRBV29-1,TRBJ1-2,15,CCVGEQEGSNYGYTF
TRBV2,TRBJ2-3,14,CASSDGQGTDTQYF
TRBV6-5,TRBJ2-7,13,CASSYSPWDEQYF
TRBV5-1,TRBJ2-1,14,CASSLVTRFDEQFF
TRBV29-1,TRBJ2-1,14,CSGRRSGPYNEQFF
TRBV20-1,TRBJ2-5,14,CSARGGDFQETQYF
TRBV29-1,TRBJ2-2,15,CSVQSGTVNTGELFF
TRBV6-1,TRBJ2-5,15,CASSEPNYDQETQYF
TRBV7-9,TRBJ1-2,15,CASSSLQGISYGYTF
TRBV9,TRBJ2-7,14,CASSVAGAENEQYF
TRBV14,TRBJ1-5,14,CASSHNGRDQPQHF
TRBV5-4,TRBJ1-1,15,CASSFRTELNTEAFF
TRBV29-1,TRBJ1-1,12,CSVLLGNTEAFF
TRBV4-1,TRBJ1-1,15,CASSQEDRGNTEAFF
TRBV5-5,TRBJ2-2,14,CASRPAWNTGELFF
TRBV29-1,TRBJ1-4,15,CSVEDLAGEDEKLFF
TRBV29-1,TRBJ2-7,13,CSVGQGFDYEQYF
TRBV29-1,TRBJ2-7,12,CSATGGIYEQYF
TRBV4-1,TRBJ2-1,18,CASSQDITWTGPYNEQFF
TRBV20-1,TRBJ2-7,14,CSAKTTILYYEQYF
TRBV7-2,TRBJ2-7,14,CASSLDLGSYEQYF
TRBV5-4,TRBJ2-2,16,CASSPGQGINTGELFF
TRBV7-9,TRBJ1-2,19,CASSPLTRAPFGAGYGYTF
TRBV28,TRBJ2-5,13,CASSLMSQETQYF
TRBV28,TRBJ2-5,16,CASSLAGGRVQETQYF
TRBV28,TRBJ2-1,16,CASSLGTRGIGNEQFF
TRBV28,TRBJ2-5,13,CASRPGLRETQYF
TRBV2,TRBJ1-1,14,CASRDRGGYTEAFF
TRBV5-1,TRBJ2-7,15,CASSWGTGLLNEQYF
TRBV4-3,TRBJ2-2,18,CASSQHMRLAGGPGELFF
TRBV14,TRBJ1-2,13,CASNQAQGDGYTF
TRBV2,TRBJ2-3,16,CASSEWATSGPDTQYF
TRBV28,TRBJ2-7,14,CASLKRAGWNEQYF
TRBV5-8,TRBJ2-6,14,CASSFGAGANVLTF
TRBV28,TRBJ1-5,19,CASSLCAPGQGYCNQPQHF
TRBV12-3/TRBV12-4,TRBJ2-1,14,CASRRTSGWDEQFF
TRBV19,TRBJ2-3,13,CASSIVPADTQYF
TRBV5-1,TRBJ2-1,18,CASSLVLAGGSSYNEQFF
TRBV6-1,TRBJ1-1,13,CASSEAENTEAFF
TRBV2,TRBJ2-1,20,CASSEWEGDTGAYRYNEQFF
TRBV11-1,TRBJ2-1,12,CASSLRTGVPFF
TRBV7-6,TRBJ2-4,18,CASSLGARGSLAKNIQYF
TRBV20-1,TRBJ2-7,11,CSARFDYEQYF
TRBV7-9,TRBJ2-7,13,CASSLYIGYEQYF
TRBV29-1,TRBJ2-7,14,CSALGFELSYEQYF
TRBV5-6,TRBJ2-1,15,CASSFSGALTDEQFF